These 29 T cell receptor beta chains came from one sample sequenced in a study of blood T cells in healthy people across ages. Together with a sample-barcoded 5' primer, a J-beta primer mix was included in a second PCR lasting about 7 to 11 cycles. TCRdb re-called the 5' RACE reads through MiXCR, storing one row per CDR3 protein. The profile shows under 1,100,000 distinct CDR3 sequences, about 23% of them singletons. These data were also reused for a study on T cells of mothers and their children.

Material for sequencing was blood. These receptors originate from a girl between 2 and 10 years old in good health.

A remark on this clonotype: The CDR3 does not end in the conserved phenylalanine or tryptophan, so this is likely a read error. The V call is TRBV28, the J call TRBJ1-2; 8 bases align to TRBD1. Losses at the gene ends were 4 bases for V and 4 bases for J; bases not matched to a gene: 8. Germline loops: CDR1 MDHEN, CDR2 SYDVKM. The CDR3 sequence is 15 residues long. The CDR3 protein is CASSSQTTGGYGYTL. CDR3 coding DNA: TGTGCCAGCAGTTCACAAACAACAGGGGGCTATGGCTACACCCTC.

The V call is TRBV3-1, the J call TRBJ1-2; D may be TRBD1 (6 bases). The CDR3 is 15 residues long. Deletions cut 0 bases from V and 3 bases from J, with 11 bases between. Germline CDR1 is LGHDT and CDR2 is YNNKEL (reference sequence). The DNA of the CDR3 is TGTGCCAGCAGCCAAGATGGGGGCAGTTACTATGGCTACACCTTC. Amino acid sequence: CASSQDGGSYYGYTF.

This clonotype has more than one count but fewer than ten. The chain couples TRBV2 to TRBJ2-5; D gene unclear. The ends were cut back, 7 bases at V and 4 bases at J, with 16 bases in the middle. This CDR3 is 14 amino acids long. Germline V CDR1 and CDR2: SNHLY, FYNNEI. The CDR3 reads CASKMNGVGETQYF. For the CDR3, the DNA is TGTGCCAGCAAGATGAATGGTGTCGGAGAGACCCAGTACTTC.

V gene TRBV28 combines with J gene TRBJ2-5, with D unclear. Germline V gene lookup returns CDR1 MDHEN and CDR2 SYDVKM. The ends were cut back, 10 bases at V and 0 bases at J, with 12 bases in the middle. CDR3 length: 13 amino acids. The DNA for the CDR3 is TGTGCCACCAATCCGGTGTACCAAGAGACCCAGTACTTC. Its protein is CATNPVYQETQYF.

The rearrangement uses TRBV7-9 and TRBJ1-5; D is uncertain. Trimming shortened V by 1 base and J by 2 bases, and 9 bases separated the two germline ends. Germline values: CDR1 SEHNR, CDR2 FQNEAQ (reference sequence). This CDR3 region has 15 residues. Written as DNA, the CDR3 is TGTGCCAGCAGCTTAGGGGATATGGGCAATCAGCCCCAGCATTTT. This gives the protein CASSLGDMGNQPQHF.

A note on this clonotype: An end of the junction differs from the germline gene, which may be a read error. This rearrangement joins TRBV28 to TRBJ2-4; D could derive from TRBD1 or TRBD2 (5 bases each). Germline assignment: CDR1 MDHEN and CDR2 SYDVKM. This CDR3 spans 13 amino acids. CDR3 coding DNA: TGTGCCAGCAGCCTCACCTTCGAGGGACCTCACCATTTC. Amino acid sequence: CASSLTFEGPHHF.

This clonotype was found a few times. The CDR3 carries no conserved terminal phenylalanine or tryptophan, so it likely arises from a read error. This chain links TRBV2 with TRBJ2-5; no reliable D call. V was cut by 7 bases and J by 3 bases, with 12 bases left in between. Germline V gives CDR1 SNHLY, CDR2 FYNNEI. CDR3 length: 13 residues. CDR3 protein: CASIRVGKETQYL. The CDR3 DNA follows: TGTGCCAGCATCCGGGTAGGAAAAGAGACCCAGTACCTC.

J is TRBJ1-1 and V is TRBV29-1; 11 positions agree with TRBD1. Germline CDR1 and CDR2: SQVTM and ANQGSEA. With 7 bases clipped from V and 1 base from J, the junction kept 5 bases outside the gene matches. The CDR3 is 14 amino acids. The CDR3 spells CSGKGQGENTEAFF. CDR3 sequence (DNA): TGCAGCGGAAAGGGACAGGGGGAGAACACTGAAGCTTTCTTT.

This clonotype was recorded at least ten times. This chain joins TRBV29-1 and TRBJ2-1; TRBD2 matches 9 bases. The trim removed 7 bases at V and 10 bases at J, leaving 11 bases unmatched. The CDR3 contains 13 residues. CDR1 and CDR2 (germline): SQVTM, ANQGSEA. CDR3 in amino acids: CSGAGAREGEQFF. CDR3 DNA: TGCAGCGGAGCTGGGGCGCGGGAGGGAGAGCAGTTCTTC.

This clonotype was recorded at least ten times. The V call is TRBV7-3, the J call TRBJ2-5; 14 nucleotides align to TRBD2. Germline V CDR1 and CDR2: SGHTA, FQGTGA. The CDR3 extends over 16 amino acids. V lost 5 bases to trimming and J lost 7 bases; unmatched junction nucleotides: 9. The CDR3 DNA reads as TGTGCCAGCAGCCCGGGACTAGCGGGAGAATTAGGGACCCAGTACTTC. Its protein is CASSPGLAGELGTQYF.

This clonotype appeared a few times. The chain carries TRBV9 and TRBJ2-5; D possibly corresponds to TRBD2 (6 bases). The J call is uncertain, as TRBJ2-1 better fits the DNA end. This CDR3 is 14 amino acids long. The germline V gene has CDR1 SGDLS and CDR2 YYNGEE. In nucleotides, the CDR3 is TGTGCCAGCAGCGTGGGGGGTAGGAACAATGAGCAGTTCTTC. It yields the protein CASSVGGRNNEQFF.

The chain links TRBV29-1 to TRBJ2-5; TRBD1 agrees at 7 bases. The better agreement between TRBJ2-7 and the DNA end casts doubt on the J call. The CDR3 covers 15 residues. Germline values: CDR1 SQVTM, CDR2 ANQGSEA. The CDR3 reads CSVEVGDRPSYEQYF. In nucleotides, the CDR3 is TGCAGCGTTGAAGTCGGGGACAGACCCTCCTACGAGCAGTACTTC.

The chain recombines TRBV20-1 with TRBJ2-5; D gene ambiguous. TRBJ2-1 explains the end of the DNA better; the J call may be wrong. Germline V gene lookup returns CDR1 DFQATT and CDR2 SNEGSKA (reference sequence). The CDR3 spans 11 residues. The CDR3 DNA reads TGCAGTGCTCCTCTCTATCCTGAGCAGTTCTTC. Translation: CSAPLYPEQFF.

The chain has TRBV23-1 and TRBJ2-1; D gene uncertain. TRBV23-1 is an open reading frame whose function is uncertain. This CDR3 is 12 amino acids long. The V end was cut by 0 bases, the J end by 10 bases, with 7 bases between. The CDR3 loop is CASSQSANEQFF. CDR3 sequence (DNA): TGCGCCAGCAGTCAATCAGCAAACGAGCAGTTCTTC.

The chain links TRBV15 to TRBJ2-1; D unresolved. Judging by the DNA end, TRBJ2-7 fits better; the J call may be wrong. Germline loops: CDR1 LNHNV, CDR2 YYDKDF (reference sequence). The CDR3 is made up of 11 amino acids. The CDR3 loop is CATSRGREQYF. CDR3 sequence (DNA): TGTGCCACCAGCAGAGGACGAGAGCAGTACTTC.

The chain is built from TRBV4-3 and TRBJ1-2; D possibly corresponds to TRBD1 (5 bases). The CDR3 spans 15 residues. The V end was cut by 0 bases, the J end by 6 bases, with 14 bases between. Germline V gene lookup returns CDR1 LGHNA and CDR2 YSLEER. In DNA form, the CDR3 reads TGCGCCAGCAGCCAAGATGACGCAGGGTGGGATGGCTACACCTTC. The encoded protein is CASSQDDAGWDGYTF.

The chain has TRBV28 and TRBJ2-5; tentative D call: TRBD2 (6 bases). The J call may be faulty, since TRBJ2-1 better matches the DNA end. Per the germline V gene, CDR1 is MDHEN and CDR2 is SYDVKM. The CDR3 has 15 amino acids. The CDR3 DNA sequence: TGTGCCAGCAGTTTATATGGGACTGAGGGCAATGAGCAGTTCTTC. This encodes CASSLYGTEGNEQFF.

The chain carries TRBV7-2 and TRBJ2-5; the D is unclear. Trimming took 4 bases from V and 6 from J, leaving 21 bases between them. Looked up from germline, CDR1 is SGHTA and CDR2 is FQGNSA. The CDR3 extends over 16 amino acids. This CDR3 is CASSSQPAIIGQTQYF. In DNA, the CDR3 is TGTGCCAGCAGCTCCCAACCCGCGATAATAGGGCAGACCCAGTACTTC.

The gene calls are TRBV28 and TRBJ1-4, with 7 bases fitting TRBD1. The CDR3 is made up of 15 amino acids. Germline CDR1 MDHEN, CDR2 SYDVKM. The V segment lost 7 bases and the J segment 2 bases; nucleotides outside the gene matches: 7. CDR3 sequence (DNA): TGTGCCAGCACCCCAGGGGGATTCACTAATGAAAAACTGTTTTTT. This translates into CASTPGGFTNEKLFF. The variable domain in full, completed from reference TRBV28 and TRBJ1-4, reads DVKVTQSSRYLVKRTGEKVFLECVQDMDHENMFWYRQDPGLGLRLIYFSYDVKMKEKGDIPEGYSVSREKKERFSLILESASTNQTSMYLCASTPGGFTNEKLFFGSGTQLSVL.

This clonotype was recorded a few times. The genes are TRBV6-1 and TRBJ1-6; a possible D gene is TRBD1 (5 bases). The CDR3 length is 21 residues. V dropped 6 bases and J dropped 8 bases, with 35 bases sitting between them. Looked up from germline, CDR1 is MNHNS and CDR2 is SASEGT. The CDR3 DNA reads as TGTGCCAGCAGAAATTTATTTGGGACTCCGTCTATTGGGGGGGGATATTCACCCCTCCACTTT. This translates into CASRNLFGTPSIGGGYSPLHF.

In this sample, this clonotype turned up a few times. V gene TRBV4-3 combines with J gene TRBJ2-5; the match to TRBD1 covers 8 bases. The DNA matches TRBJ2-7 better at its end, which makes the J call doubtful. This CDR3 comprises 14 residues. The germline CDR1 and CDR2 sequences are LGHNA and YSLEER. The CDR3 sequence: CASSQDRDRHEQYF. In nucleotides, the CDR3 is TGCGCCAGCAGCCAAGATCGGGACAGGCACGAGCAGTACTTC.

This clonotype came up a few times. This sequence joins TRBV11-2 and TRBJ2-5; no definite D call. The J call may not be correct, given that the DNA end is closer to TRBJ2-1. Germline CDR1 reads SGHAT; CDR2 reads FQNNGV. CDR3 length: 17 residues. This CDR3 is CASSISQLASKYNEQFF. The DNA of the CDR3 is TGTGCCAGCAGCATCAGTCAGTTGGCCTCGAAGTACAATGAGCAGTTCTTC.

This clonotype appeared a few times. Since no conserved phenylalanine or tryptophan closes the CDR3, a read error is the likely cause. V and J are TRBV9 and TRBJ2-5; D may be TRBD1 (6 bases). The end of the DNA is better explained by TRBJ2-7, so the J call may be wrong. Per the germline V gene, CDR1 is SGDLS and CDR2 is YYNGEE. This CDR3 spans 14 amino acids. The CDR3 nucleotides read TGTGCCAGCAGCCCCCAGGTCGACAGGAACGAGCAGTACCTC. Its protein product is CASSPQVDRNEQYL.

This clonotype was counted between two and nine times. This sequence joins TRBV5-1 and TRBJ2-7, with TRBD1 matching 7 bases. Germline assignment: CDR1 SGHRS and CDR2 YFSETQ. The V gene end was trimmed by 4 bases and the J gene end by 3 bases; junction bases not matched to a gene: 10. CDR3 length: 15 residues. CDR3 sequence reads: CASSNQTGSYYEQYF. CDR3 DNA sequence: TGCGCCAGCAGCAACCAGACAGGGTCTTACTACGAGCAGTACTTC. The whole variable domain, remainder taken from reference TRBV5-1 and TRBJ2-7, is KAGVTQTPRYLIKTRGQQVTLSCSPISGHRSVSWYQQTPGQGLQFLFEYFSETQRNKGNFPGRFSGRQFSNSRSEMNVSTLELGDSALYLCASSNQTGSYYEQYFGPGTRLTVT.

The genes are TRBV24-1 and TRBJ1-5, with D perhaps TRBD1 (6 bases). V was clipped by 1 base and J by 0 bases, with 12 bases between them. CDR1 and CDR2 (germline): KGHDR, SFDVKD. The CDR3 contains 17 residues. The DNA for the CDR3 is TGTGCCACCAGTGATTTACAGGGCGACTATAGCAATCAGCCCCAGCATTTT. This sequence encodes CATSDLQGDYSNQPQHF.

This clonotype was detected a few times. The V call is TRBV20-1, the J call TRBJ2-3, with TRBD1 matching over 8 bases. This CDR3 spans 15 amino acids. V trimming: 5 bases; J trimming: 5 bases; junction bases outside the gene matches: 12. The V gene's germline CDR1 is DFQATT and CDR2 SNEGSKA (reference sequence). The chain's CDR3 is CSASYSRGHGDTQYF. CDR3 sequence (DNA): TGCAGTGCTTCATACTCCAGGGGGCACGGAGATACGCAGTATTTT.

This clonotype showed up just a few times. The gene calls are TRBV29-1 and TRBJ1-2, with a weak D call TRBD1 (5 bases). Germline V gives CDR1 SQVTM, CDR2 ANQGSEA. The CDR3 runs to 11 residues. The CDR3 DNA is TGCAGTGCCGACAGTAACTATGGCTACACCTTC. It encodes CSADSNYGYTF.

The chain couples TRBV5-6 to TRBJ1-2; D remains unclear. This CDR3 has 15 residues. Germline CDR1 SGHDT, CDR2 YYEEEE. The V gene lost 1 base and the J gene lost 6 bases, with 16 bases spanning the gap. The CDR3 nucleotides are TGTGCCAGCAGCTTGTACGGGTCCCCTTGGGATGGCTACACCTTC. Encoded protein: CASSLYGSPWDGYTF.

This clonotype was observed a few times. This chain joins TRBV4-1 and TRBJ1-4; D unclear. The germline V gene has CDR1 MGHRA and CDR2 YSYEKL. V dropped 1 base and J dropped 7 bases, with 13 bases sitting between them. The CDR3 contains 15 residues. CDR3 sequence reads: CASSQAPGLTEKLFF. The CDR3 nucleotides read TGCGCCAGCAGCCAAGCTCCGGGCTTGACTGAAAAACTGTTTTTT.